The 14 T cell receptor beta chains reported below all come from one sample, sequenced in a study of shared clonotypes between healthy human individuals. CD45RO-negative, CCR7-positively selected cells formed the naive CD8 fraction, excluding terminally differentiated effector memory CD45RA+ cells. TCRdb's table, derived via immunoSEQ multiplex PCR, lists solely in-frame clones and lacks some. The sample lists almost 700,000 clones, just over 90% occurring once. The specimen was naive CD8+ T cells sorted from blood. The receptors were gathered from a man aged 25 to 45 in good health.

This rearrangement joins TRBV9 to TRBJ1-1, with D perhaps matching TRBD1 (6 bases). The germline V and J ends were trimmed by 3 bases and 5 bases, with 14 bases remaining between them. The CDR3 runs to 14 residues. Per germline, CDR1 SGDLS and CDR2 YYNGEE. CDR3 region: CASSEHSQGTEAFF. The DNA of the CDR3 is TGTGCCAGCAGCGAGCATAGCCAGGGGACTGAAGCTTTCTTT. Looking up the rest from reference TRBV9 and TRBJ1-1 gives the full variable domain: DSGVTQTPKHLITATGQRVTLRCSPRSGDLSVYWYQQSLDQGLQFLIQYYNGEERAKGNILERFSAQQFPDLHSELNLSSLELGDSALYFCASSEHSQGTEAFFGQGTRLTVV.

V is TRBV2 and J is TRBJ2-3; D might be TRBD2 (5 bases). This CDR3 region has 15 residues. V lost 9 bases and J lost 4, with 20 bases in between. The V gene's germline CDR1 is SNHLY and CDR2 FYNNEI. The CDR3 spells CASSSRWERADTQYF. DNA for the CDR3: TGTGCCAGTTCTTCACGGTGGGAGAGGGCAGATACGCAGTATTTT.

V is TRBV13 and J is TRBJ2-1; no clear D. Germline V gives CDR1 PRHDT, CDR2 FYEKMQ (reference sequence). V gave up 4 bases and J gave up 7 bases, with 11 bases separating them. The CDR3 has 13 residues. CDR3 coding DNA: TGTGCCAGCAGCTCGGACGCTATGAATGAGCAGTTCTTC. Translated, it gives CASSSDAMNEQFF.

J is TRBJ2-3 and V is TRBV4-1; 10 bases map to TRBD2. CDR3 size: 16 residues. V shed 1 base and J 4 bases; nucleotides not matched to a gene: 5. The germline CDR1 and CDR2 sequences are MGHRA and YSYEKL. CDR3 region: CASSQGPSGSADTQYF. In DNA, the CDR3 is TGCGCCAGCAGCCAAGGCCCTAGCGGGAGTGCAGATACGCAGTATTTT.

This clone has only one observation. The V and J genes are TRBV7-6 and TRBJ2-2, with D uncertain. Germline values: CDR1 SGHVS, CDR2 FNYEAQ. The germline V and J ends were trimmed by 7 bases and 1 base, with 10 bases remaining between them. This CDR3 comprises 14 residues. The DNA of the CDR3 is TGTGCCAGCAACCAACAGCTGAACACCGGGGAGCTGTTTTTT. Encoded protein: CASNQQLNTGELFF.

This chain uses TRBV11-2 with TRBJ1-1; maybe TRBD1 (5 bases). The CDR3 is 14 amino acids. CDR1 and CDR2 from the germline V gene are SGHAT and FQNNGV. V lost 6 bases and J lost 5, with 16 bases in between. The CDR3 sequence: CASSLWAGSTEAFF. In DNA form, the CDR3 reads TGTGCCAGCAGTTTGTGGGCAGGGAGTACTGAAGCTTTCTTT.

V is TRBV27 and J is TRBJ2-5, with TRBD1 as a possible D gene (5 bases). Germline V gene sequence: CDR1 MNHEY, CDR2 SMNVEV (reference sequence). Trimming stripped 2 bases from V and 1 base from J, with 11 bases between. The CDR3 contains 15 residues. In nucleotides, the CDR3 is TGTGCCAGCAGTTTAAGTCAGGGATCCCAAGAGACCCAGTACTTC. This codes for CASSLSQGSQETQYF.

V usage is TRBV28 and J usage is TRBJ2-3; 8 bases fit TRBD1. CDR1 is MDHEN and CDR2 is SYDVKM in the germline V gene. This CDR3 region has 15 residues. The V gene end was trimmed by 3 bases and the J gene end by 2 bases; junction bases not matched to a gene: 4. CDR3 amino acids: CASSLGTGYTDTQYF. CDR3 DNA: TGTGCCAGCAGTTTGGGGACAGGTTACACAGATACGCAGTATTTT.

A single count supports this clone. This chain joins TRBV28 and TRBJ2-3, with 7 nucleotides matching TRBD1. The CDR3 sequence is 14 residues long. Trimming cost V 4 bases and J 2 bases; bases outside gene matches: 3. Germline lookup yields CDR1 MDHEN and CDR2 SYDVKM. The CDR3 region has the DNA TGTGCCAGCAGTTGGGACAGACACACAGATACGCAGTATTTT. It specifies CASSWDRHTDTQYF.

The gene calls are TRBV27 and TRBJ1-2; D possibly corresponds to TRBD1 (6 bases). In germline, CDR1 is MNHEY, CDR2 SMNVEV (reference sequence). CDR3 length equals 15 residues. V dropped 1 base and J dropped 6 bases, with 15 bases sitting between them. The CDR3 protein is CASSLLRGTADGYTF. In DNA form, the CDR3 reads TGTGCCAGCAGTTTATTGAGGGGGACGGCCGATGGCTACACCTTC.

The CDR3 here is CASSLGIGYEQYF. The DNA of the CDR3 is TGTGCCAGCAGCTTGGGGATTGGCTACGAGCAGTACTTC. The chain joins TRBV7-2 to TRBJ2-7; D unresolved. The germline gives CDR1 SGHTA, CDR2 FQGNSA. The germline V and J ends were trimmed by 3 bases and 3 bases, with 9 bases remaining between them. CDR3 length: 13 residues.

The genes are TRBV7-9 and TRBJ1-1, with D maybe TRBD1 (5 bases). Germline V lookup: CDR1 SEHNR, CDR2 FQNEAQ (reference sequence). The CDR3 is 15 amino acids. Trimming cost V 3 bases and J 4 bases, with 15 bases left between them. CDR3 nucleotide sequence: TGTGCCAGCAGCTTGGGGGGTCCGGGCGGCACTGAAGCTTTCTTT. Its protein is CASSLGGPGGTEAFF.

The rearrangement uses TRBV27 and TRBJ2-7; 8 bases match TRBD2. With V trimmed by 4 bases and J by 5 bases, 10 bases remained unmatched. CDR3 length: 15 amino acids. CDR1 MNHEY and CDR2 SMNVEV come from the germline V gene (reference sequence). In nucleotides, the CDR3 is TGTGCCAGCAGTTCGTCAGCGGGAGTTCCCGACGAGCAGTACTTC. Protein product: CASSSSAGVPDEQYF.

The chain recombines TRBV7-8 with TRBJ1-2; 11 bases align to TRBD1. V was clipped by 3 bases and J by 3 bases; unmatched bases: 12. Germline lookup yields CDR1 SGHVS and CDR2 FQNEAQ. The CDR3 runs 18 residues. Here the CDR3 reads CASSFLAPRTGGDYGYTF. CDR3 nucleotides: TGTGCCAGCAGCTTCCTCGCCCCAAGGACAGGGGGCGACTATGGCTACACCTTC. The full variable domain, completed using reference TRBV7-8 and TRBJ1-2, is GAGVSQSPRYKVAKRGQDVALRCDPISGHVSLFWYQQALGQGPEFLTYFQNEAQLDKSGLPSDRFFAERPEGSVSTLKIQRTQQEDSAVYLCASSFLAPRTGGDYGYTFGSGTRLTVV.